What follows describes a single T cell receptor beta chain. Its antigen is not identified. The same CDR3 also results from other DNA sequences found in this sample. The data were obtained in a study of cytomegalovirus exposure and HLA in healthy donors. Turning to the study itself: Some 91 million unique TCRs from HLA-typed donors were held in an early release of data. Study-wide results and caveats: Among TCR beta chains of equal frequency, HLA-associated ones were more clonally expanded in a later analysis. Several top significant clusters appeared, in a later analysis, to be linked to common viral pathogens.

The CDR3 loop spans 13 amino acids. Trimming stripped 4 bases from V and 0 bases from J, with 7 bases between. The germline gives CDR1 SQVTM, CDR2 ANQGSEA. The study ran its PCR with 60 Vbeta and 13 Jbeta primers. Original data processing: Some 10 million shared chains were among the approximately 76 million unique TCR beta chains that a later analysis counted. Using immunoSEQ multiplex PCR, the repertoire was profiled, and TCRdb retains in-frame clones only, with some absent. The V and J calls and clone size come from that table; D and trimming were worked out from the DNA. Of approximately 210,000 clones in the sample, about four fifths were seen once.

The V gene is TRBV29-1, the J gene TRBJ2-1; D remains ambiguous. The TCR sequence derives from a woman aged 40 to 55 in good health and CMV-seronegative. Sequences were obtained from PBMCs. The CDR3 DNA reads as TGCAGCGTTGGGAGAAGCTCCTACAATGAGCAGTTCTTC. Its translation: CSVGRSSYNEQFF.